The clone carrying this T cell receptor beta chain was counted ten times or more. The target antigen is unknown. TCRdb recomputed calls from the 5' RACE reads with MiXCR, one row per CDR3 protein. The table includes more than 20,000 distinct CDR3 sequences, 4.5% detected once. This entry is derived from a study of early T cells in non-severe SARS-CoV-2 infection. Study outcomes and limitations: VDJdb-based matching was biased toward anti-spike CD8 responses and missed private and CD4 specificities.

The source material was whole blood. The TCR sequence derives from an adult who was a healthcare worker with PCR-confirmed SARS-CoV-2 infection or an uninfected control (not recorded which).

The CDR3: CASNSMGVVFDEQFF. CDR3 nucleotide sequence: TGTGCCAGCAATTCTATGGGAGTAGTATTCGATGAGCAGTTCTTC. This chain uses TRBV12-3 or TRBV12-4 with TRBJ2-1; D may be TRBD2 (5 bases). Trimming pared 7 bases from V and 8 bases from J, leaving 21 bases between. This CDR3 region has 15 residues.